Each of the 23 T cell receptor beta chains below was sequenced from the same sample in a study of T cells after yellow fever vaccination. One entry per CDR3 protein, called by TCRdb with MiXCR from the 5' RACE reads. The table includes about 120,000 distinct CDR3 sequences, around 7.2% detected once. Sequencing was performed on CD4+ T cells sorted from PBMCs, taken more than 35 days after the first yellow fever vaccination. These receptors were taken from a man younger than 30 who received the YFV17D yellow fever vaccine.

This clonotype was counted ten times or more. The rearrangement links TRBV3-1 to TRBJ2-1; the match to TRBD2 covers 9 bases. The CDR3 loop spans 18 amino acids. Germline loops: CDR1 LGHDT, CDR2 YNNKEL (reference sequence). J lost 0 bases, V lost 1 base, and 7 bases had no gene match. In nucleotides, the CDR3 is TGTGCCAGCAGCCAAGGGACTAGCGCTTCAAGCTCCTACAATGAGCAGTTCTTC. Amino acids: CASSQGTSASSSYNEQFF.

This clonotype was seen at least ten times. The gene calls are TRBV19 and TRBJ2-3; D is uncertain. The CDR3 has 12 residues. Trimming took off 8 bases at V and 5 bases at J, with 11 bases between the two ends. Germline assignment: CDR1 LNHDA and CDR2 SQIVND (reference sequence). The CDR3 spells CASGVRGDTQYF. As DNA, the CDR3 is TGTGCCAGTGGGGTCCGCGGAGATACGCAGTATTTT. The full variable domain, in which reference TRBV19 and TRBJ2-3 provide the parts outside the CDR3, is DGGITQSPKYLFRKEGQNVTLSCEQNLNHDAMYWYRQDPGQGLRLIYYSQIVNDFQKGDIAEGYSVSREKKESFPLTVTSAQKNPTAFYLCASGVRGDTQYFGPGTRLTVL.

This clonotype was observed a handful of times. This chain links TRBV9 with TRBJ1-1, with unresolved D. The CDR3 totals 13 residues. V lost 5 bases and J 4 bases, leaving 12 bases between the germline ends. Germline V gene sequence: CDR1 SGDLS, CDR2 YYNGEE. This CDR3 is CASSVNTGTEAFF. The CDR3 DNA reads TGTGCCAGCAGTGTTAATACCGGCACTGAAGCTTTCTTT.

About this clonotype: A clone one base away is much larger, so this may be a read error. CDR3 DNA: TGTGCCAGGAGCCAAGATGTTCGGGGACAGGGCAGGGAGTTCTTC. It yields the protein CARSQDVRGQGREFF. This sequence joins TRBV3-1 and TRBJ2-1, with 9 bases matching TRBD1. Germline CDR1 reads LGHDT; CDR2 reads YNNKEL (reference sequence). The CDR3 is 15 amino acids.

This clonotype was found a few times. The DNA of the CDR3 is TGTGCCAGCAGCCAAGCGGGCAGCCTGAACACTGAAGCTTTCTTT. Translated: CASSQAGSLNTEAFF. This chain uses TRBV3-1 with TRBJ1-1, with no clear D. This CDR3 is built from 15 residues. The V and J ends lost 1 base and 0 bases respectively, with 9 bases between them. From germline, CDR1 is LGHDT and CDR2 YNNKEL (reference sequence).

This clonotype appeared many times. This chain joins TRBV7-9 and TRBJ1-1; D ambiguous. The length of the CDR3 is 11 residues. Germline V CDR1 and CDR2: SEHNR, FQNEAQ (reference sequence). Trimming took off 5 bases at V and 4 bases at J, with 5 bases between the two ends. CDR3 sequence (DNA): TGTGCCAGCAGCCACGGCACTGAAGCTTTCTTT. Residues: CASSHGTEAFF. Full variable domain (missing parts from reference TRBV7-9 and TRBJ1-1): DTGVSQNPRHKITKRGQNVTFRCDPISEHNRLYWYRQTLGQGPEFLTYFQNEAQLEKSRLLSDRFSAERPKGSFSTLEIQRTEQGDSAMYLCASSHGTEAFFGQGTRLTVV.

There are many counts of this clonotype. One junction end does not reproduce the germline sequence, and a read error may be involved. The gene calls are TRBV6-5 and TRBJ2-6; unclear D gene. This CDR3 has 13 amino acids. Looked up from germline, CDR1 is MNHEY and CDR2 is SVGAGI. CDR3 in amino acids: CASSYSGANVLTF. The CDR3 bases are TGTGCCAGCAGCTACTCTGGGGCCAACGTCCTGACTTTC.

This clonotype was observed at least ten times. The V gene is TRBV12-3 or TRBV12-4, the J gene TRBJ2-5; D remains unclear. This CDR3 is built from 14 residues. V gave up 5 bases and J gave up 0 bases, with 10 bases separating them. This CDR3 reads CASSPAVYQETQYF. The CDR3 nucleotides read TGTGCCAGCAGTCCTGCTGTGTACCAAGAGACCCAGTACTTC.

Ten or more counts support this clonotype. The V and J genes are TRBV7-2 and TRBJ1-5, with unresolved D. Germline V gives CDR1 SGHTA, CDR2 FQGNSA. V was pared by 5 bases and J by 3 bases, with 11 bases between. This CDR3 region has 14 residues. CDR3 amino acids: CASSVDGFNQPQHF. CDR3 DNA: TGTGCCAGCAGCGTGGACGGATTCAATCAGCCCCAGCATTTT.

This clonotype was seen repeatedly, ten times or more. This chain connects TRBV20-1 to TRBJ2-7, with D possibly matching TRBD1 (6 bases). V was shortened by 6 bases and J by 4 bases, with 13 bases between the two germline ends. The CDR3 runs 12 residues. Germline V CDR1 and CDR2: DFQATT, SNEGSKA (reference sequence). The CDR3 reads CSARTDRYEQYF. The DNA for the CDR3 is TGCAGTGCCCGGACAGACAGATACGAGCAGTACTTC.

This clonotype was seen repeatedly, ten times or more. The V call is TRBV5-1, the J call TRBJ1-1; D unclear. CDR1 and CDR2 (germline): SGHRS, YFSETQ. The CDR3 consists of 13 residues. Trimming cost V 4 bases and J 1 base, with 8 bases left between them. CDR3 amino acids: CASSGTQNTEAFF. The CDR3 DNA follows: TGCGCCAGCAGCGGAACACAGAACACTGAAGCTTTCTTT. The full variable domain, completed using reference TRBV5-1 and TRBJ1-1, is KAGVTQTPRYLIKTRGQQVTLSCSPISGHRSVSWYQQTPGQGLQFLFEYFSETQRNKGNFPGRFSGRQFSNSRSEMNVSTLELGDSALYLCASSGTQNTEAFFGQGTRLTVV.

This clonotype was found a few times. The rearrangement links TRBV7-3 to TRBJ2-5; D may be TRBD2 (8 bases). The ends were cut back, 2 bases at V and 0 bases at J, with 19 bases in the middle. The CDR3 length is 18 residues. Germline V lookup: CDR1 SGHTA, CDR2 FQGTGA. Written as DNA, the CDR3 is TGTGCCAGCAGCTTAGCAGGGGGTTGGCGGGGGGACCAAGAGACCCAGTACTTC. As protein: CASSLAGGWRGDQETQYF.

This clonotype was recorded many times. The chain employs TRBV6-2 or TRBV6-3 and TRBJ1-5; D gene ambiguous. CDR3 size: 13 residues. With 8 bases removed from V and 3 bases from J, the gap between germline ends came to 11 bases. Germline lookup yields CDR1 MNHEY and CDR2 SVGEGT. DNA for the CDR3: TGTGCCAGCGGGGAAGGGCTCAATCAGCCCCAGCATTTT. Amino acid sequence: CASGEGLNQPQHF.

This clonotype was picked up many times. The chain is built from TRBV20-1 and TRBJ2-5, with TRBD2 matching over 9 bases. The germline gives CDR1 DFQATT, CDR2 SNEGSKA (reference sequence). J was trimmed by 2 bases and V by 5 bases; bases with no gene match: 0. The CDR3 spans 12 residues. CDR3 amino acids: CSALAGQETQYF. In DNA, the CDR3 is TGCAGTGCTCTAGCGGGGCAAGAGACCCAGTACTTC.

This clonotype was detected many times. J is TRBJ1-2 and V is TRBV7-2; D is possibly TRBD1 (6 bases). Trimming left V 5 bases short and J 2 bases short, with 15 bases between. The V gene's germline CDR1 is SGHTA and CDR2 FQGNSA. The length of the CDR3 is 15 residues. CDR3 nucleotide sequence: TGTGCCAGCAGCCGAGCGGGGGCGGGGAACTATGGCTACACCTTC. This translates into CASSRAGAGNYGYTF.

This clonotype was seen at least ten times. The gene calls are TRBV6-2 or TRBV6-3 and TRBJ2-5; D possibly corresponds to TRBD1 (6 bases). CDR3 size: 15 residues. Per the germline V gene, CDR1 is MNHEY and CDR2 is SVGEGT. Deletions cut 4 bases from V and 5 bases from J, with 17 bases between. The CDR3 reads CASSWASGQGETQYF. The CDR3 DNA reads TGTGCCAGCAGTTGGGCGTCGGGACAAGGGGAGACCCAGTACTTC.

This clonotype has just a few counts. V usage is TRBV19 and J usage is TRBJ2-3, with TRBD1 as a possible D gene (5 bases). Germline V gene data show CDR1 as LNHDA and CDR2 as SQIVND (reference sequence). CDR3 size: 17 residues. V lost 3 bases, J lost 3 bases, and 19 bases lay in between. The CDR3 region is CASSIQGPTHGTDTQYF. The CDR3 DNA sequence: TGTGCCAGTAGTATCCAGGGCCCGACACACGGTACAGATACGCAGTATTTT.

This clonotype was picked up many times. CDR3 amino acids: CASSREESGANVLTF. Written as DNA, the CDR3 is TGTGCCAGCAGCCGAGAGGAATCTGGGGCCAACGTCCTGACTTTC. V gene TRBV4-2 combines with J gene TRBJ2-6; D ambiguous. The CDR3 is 15 residues long. V was trimmed by 4 bases and J by 1 base, leaving 8 bases between them. Germline CDR1 LGHNA, CDR2 YNFKEQ.

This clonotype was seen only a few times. DNA of the CDR3: TGTGCCAGCAGCTTGCCCGGGACAGGGCTCAATGAGCAGTTCTTC. This codes for CASSLPGTGLNEQFF. The chain recombines TRBV5-6 with TRBJ2-1; 9 bases line up with TRBD1. The CDR3 is 15 residues long. The V gene's germline CDR1 is SGHDT and CDR2 YYEEEE. V was clipped by 1 base and J by 6 bases; unmatched bases: 5. Using reference TRBV5-6 and TRBJ2-1 for the parts outside the CDR3, the full variable domain is DAGVTQSPTHLIKTRGQQVTLRCSPKSGHDTVSWYQQALGQGPQFIFQYYEEEERQRGNFPDRFSGHQFPNYSSELNVNALLLGDSALYLCASSLPGTGLNEQFFGPGTRLTVL.

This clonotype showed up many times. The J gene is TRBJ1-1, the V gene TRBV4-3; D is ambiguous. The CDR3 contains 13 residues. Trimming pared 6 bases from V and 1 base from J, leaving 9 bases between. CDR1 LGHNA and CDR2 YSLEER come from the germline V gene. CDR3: CASRRTGNTEAFF. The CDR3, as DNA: TGCGCCAGCAGACGTACTGGGAACACTGAAGCTTTCTTT.

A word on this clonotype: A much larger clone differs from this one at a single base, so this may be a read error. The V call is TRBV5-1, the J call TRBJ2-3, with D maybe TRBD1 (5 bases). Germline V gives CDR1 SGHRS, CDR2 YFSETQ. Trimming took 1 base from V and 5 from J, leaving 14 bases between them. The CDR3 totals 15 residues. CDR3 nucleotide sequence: TGCGCCAGCAGCTTGCAGGGCCCTCCCAGAGATACGCAGTATTTT. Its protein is CASSLQGPPRDTQYF.

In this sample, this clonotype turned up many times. Here the CDR3 reads CASSLSRTGNTGELFF. The CDR3 coding sequence is TGCGCCAGCAGCTTGTCAAGGACAGGAAACACCGGGGAGCTGTTTTTT. The V and J genes are TRBV5-1 and TRBJ2-2, with 7 bases lining up with TRBD1. Per the germline V gene, CDR1 is SGHRS and CDR2 is YFSETQ. This CDR3 region has 16 residues. Losses at the gene ends were 1 base for V and 2 bases for J; bases not matched to a gene: 5.

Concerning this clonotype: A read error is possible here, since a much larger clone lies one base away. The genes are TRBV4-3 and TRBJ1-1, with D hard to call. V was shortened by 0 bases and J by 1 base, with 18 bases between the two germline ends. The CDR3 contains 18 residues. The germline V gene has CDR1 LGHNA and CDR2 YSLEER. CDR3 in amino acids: CASSQEVGPAYENTEAFF. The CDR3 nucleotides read TGCGCCAGCAGCCAAGAAGTCGGACCGGCATACGAGAACACTGAAGCTTTCTTT.